This TCR beta chain was retrieved from a study of monozygotic twins with inflammatory bowel disease. Germline CDR1 and CDR2: DFQATT and SNEGSKA (reference sequence). CDR3 length equals 13 residues. Through template switching, UMIs that included a 6-nucleotide sample barcode were added. TCRdb reprocessed the 5' RACE reads; each CDR3 protein has one entry and no DNA is given. This sample's table reports fewer than 450,000 distinct CDR3 sequences. The sequenced sample was blood. The clonotype comes from a human donor with ulcerative colitis or Crohn's disease, or a healthy co-twin of an affected twin (not recorded which). The rearrangement uses TRBV20-1 and TRBJ2-7; TCRdb returns TRBD1, unconfirmable since there is no DNA. Here the CDR3 reads CSARGNRVYEQYF.